This T cell receptor beta chain was retrieved from a study of graft-versus-host responses after intestinal transplantation (dated by TCRdb to the early 2020s). Notes on the research overall: Multivisceral, liver-intestinal, or isolated intestinal transplants were received by the recipients. Every recipient was given anti-thymocyte globulin induction, then maintenance tacrolimus and steroids for approximately 3 years. Samples from three later patients were sequenced in-house on an Illumina MiSeq with MiXCR processing rather than by the commercial service. The cohort enrolled about two dozen intestinal transplant recipients, one of whom was a retransplant, and 3 patients without pretransplant specimens were excluded. A peak of at least 4% donor T cells among recipient peripheral blood mononuclear cells was the definition used for donor T cell macrochimerism. To identify alloreactive clones, pre-transplant mixed lymphocyte reaction products were sequenced and compared with unstimulated pre-transplant donor and recipient T cells. Bulk TCR-beta CDR3 sequencing was used to track graft-versus-host and host-versus-graft alloreactive T cell clones in the graft, circulation and bone marrow after intestinal transplantation. What the work shows at the level of the full study, not this receptor alone: The relatively low number and heterogeneity of intestinal transplant patients limited the conclusions. In the allografts of patients with donor T cell macrochimerism, GvH to HvG T cell clonal ratios were high. Early after transplant, declines in HvG clones were associated with peak levels of circulating GvH clones. GvH clones were detected in recipient bone marrow, and some of these GvH clones were observed earlier in ileal mucosa or blood, consistent with an intestinal mucosal origin.

V is pared back by 6 bases and J by 3 bases, with 17 bases lying between the germline termini. From cysteine to phenylalanine, the CDR3 is 16 amino acids long. Just the 48-base CDR3 DNA is kept, in frame starting at base 1. For CDR1 and CDR2, the germline V gene lists MDHEN and SYDVKM. Remarks on this clone: The target of this receptor is not known. Nothing much larger sits one base from this clone, and base qualities are not available.

The library relied on the immunoSEQ multiplex PCR assay. For most patients, high-throughput TCR-beta CDR3 sequencing of genomic DNA was performed by Adaptive Biotechnologies. The authors' pipeline ran thus. Adaptive's ImmunoSEQ software was the source of the TCR sequencing data for 18 patients, while a few other patients were processed with MiXCR and VDJtools. Because the origin of CDR3 nucleotide sequences shared between donor and recipient could not be assigned, those sequences were removed. To count as alloreactive, a clone needed at least 2-fold expansion over unstimulated cells and a minimum CFSE-low frequency of 0.002% (template counts) or 0.001% (read counts). Mappable clones were those detected in sequenced pre-transplant spleen, lymph node, or MLR CFSE-low populations of the donor or recipient. The cumulative frequency of alloreactive clones was calculated as a percentage of all sequences, weighted by copy number. In TCRdb, the immuneACCESS table is reduced to in-frame sequences with V and J assigned. These tables do not hold every clone; where another copy was compared, an unresolved V gene accounts for under half, and the others remain unexplained. From that table come the V and J calls and clone size; the DNA was used to work out D and trimming. The sample contains about 37,000 clones, about nine tenths of them found a single time. The biggest ten clones account for more than 15% of the sample.

Dithiothreitol, EDTA incubations and collagenase D digestion were used to isolate intraepithelial and lamina propria lymphocytes from graft specimens. Bulk TCR-beta sequencing was performed on serial intestinal graft biopsy specimens collected as late as 600 days after transplant. The sample in question was ileum tissue, obtained 200 to 210 days after intestinal transplant. Recombination connected TRBV28 to TRBJ2-2, with a tentative D gene TRBD1 over 6 matching bases. This sequence originates from a human patient who received an intestinal transplant, so some T cells may come from the graft donor. The sequenced DNA is TGTGCCAGCAGCACCCCACAGGGAACGCACACCGGGGAGCTGTTTTTT. Translation gives CASSTPQGTHTGELFF.